The clone carrying this T cell receptor (beta chain) was detected a few times. Profiling relied on immunoSEQ multiplex PCR, and the TCRdb table lists in-frame clones only, not all of them. The sample lists tens of thousands of clones; roughly 90% were seen once. The sample is drawn from a study of T cell responses to AZD1222 COVID-19 vaccine. Study information: Samples with a second dose at about 4 or about 12 weeks were pooled together.

The CDR3 loop spans 14 amino acids. The V end lost 5 bases, the J end lost 3 bases, and 14 bases lay between the germline ends. In germline, CDR1 is MNHEY, CDR2 SVGEGT. The chain links TRBV6-2 or TRBV6-3 to TRBJ2-7, with D possibly matching TRBD2 (6 bases). The sequences come from peripheral blood, collected on day 0 of AZD1222 vaccination. This receptor was identified in an adult in good health. The CDR3 protein is CASSVSSEYYEQYF. Written as DNA, the CDR3 is TGTGCCAGCAGTGTGTCTAGCGAATACTACGAGCAGTACTTC.